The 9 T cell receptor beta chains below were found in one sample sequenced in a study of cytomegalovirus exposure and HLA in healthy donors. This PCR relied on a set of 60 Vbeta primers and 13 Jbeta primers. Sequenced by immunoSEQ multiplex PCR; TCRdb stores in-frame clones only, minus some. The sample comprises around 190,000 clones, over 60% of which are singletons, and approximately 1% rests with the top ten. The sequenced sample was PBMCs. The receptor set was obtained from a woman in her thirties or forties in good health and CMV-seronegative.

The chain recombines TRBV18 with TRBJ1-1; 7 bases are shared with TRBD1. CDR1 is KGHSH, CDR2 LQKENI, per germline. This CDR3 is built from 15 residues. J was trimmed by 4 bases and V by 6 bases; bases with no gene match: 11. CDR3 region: CASSKQGTGATEAFF. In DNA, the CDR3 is TGTGCCAGCTCGAAACAGGGGACGGGGGCCACTGAAGCTTTCTTT. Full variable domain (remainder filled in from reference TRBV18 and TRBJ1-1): NAGVMQNPRHLVRRRGQEARLRCSPMKGHSHVYWYRQLPEEGLKFMVYLQKENIIDESGMPKERFSAEFPKEGPSILRIQQVVRGDSAAYFCASSKQGTGATEAFFGQGTRLTVV.

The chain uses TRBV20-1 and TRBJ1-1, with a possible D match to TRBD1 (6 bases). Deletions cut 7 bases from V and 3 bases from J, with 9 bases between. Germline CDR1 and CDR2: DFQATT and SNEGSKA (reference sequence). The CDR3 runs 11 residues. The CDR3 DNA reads TGCAGTGGGAAGGGGGACACTGAAGCTTTCTTT. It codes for CSGKGDTEAFF.

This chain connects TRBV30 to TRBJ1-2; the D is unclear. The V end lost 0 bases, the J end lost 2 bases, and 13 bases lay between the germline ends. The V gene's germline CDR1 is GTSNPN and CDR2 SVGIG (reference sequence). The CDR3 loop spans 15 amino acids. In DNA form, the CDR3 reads TGTGCCTGGAGTGTAGGCAGGCCCGCGAACTATGGCTACACCTTC. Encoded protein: CAWSVGRPANYGYTF.

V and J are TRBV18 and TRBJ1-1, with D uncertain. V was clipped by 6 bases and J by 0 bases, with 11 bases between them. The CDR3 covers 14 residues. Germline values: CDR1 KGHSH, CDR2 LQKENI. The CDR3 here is CASSLGLMNTEAFF. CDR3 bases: TGTGCCAGCTCCCTTGGACTGATGAACACTGAAGCTTTCTTT.

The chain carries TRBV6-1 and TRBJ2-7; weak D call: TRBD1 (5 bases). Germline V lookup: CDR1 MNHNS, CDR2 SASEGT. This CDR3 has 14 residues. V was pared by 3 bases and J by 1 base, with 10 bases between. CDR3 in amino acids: CASSEFQGSYEQYF. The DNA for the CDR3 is TGTGCCAGCAGTGAGTTTCAGGGATCCTACGAGCAGTACTTC.

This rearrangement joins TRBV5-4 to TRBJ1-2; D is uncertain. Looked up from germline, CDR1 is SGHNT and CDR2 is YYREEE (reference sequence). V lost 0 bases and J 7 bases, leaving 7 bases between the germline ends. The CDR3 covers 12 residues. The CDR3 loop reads CASSLERLGYTF. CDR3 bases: TGTGCCAGCAGCTTGGAGCGGCTTGGCTACACCTTC.

The CDR3 DNA sequence: TGTGCCAGTAGCCCCTCCGTACTAGCGGGATCCTACAATGAGCAGTTCTTC. Its protein is CASSPSVLAGSYNEQFF. V gene TRBV19 combines with J gene TRBJ2-1; 10 nucleotides match TRBD2. The V and J ends lost 6 bases and 1 base, in that order; junction bases with no gene match: 9. Germline V gives CDR1 LNHDA, CDR2 SQIVND (reference sequence). The CDR3 totals 17 residues.

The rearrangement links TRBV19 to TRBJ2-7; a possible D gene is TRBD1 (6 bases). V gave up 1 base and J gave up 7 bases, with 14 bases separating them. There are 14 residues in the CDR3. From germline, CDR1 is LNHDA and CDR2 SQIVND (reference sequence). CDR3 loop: CASSIAPGAREQYF. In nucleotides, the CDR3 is TGTGCCAGTAGTATAGCGCCAGGGGCTAGGGAGCAGTACTTC.

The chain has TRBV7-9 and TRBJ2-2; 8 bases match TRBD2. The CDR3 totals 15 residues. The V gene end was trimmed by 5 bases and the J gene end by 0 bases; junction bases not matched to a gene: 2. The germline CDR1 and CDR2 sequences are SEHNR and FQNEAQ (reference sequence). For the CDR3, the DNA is TGTGCCAGCAGCCGTAGCGGGACGAACACCGGGGAGCTGTTTTTT. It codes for CASSRSGTNTGELFF.